This T cell receptor (beta chain) was obtained from a study of blood T cells in healthy people across ages. Next came a second PCR, run for about 7 to 12 cycles, which used a sample-barcoded 5' primer along with a J-beta primer mix. TCRdb used MiXCR to reprocess the 5' RACE reads, holding one entry per CDR3 protein. The table shows fewer than 700,000 distinct CDR3 sequences, with 47% occurring only once. This clonotype has just one count. The J segment lost 8 bases and the V segment lost 3 bases, leaving 5 bases of the junction unmatched. In germline, CDR1 is KGHSH, CDR2 LQKENI. The CDR3 has 15 amino acids.

The sequencing input was blood. This sequence joins TRBV18 and TRBJ2-1; 12 bases line up with TRBD2. This TCR was recovered from a man at least 80 years old in good health. CDR3 sequence: CASSPGLAGSYEQFF. CDR3 bases: TGTGCCAGCTCACCCGGACTAGCGGGGAGCTATGAGCAGTTCTTC.